This T cell receptor beta chain stems from a study of T cells expressing NK-cell markers. The CDR3 sequence is 15 residues long. CDR1 is SGHRS and CDR2 is YFSETQ in the germline V gene. TCRdb reprocessed the 5' RACE reads, keeping one entry per CDR3 protein, no DNA. Its table lists 300,000 to 450,000 distinct CDR3 sequences. The receptor comes from a man aged 18-70 years in good health. The chain couples TRBV5-1 to TRBJ1-1; the D call from TCRdb, TRBD1, cannot be confirmed without DNA. What was sequenced was blood T cells: a sorted CD56 or NKG2C T cell subset, CD4+ or CD8+ T cells, or bulk PBMC T cells (not recorded which). The CDR3 loop is CASSFLRAEATEAFF.